The clone carrying this TCR beta chain was detected once. Fulfillment of recently defined diagnostic criteria for definite or probable disease was shown by the patients with Susac syndrome. This sample was taken from a study of CD8 T cells in Susac syndrome. As for the study in general: Among sequenced Susac syndrome patients, about 6 had active disease and about eight were in remission.

With random hexamers, reverse transcription was performed on roughly 0.5 to 1 ug of RNA. TCRdb ran MiXCR on the immunoSEQ multiplex PCR reads and lists one entry per CDR3 protein. The sample records under 200,000 distinct CDR3 sequences, around 90% being singletons. This CDR3 is built from 15 residues. V gave up 4 bases and J gave up 0 bases, with 11 bases separating them. Germline-derived CDR1 and CDR2 are SGDLS and YYNGEE. The rearrangement joins TRBV9 to TRBJ1-3; D gene uncertain. The sequence was obtained from a human donor with Susac syndrome. The sample comprised CD4+ T cells from PBMCs. The CDR3 loop is CASSPESYSGNTIYF. In nucleotides, the CDR3 is TGTGCCAGCAGCCCTGAAAGTTACTCTGGAAACACCATATATTTT.